Detailed here is one TCR beta chain. Germline-derived CDR1 and CDR2 are MNHEY and SMNVEV (reference sequence). The CDR3 extends over 14 amino acids. V lost 5 bases and J lost 5; bases outside the gene matches: 5. The sample comes from a study of shared clonotypes between healthy human individuals. Profiling relied on immunoSEQ multiplex PCR, and the TCRdb table lists in-frame clones only, not all of them. The sample carries some 320,000 clones, roughly 84% recorded once. This chain joins TRBV27 and TRBJ2-3; 9 bases line up with TRBD1. The receptor comes from a man younger than 35 in good health. Sequencing input: memory CD8+ T cells sorted from blood. Subset indicated: CD45RO+ cells pooled with CCR7-negative TemRA cells. This CDR3 is CASSPGTGKDTQYF. In DNA form, the CDR3 reads TGTGCCAGCAGTCCTGGGACAGGGAAAGATACGCAGTATTTT.